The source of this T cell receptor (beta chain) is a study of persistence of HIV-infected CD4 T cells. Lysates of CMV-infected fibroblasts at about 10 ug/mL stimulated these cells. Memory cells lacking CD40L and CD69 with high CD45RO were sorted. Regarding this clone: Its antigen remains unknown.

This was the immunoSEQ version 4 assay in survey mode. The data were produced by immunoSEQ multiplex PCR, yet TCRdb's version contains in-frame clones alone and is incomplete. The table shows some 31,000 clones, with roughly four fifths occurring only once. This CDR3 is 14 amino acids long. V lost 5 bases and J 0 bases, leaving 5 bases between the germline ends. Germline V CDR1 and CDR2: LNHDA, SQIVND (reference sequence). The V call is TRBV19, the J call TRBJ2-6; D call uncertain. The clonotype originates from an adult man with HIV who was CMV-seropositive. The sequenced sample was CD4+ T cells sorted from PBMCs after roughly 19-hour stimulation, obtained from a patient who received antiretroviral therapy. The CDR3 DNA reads TGTGCCAGTAGTGTGGACTCTGGGGCCAACGTCCTGACTTTC. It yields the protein CASSVDSGANVLTF. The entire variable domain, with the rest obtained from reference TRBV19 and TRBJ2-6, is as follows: DGGITQSPKYLFRKEGQNVTLSCEQNLNHDAMYWYRQDPGQGLRLIYYSQIVNDFQKGDIAEGYSVSREKKESFPLTVTSAQKNPTAFYLCASSVDSGANVLTFGAGSRLTVL.